The TCR beta chain under discussion was sequenced for a study of cytomegalovirus exposure and HLA in healthy donors. Study-level information: The approximately 610 first-cohort repertoires shared a platform with the 120 validation repertoires, as reported in a later analysis.

The donors were members of the validation cohort comprising some 120 subjects, separate from the roughly 670-subject first cohort. General study points: Associated with cytomegalovirus, according to the listing, were 150 to 200 TCR beta chains. Confirmation was obtained in vitro that three CMV-associated chains are specific for CMV antigens.

The CDR3 is made up of 15 amino acids. V was pared by 8 bases and J by 1 base, with 16 bases between. Germline V gene data show CDR1 as KGHSH and CDR2 as LQKENI. Only in-frame clones appear in the TCRdb table, and some are missing; sequencing was by immunoSEQ multiplex PCR. The table includes approximately 270,000 clones, 70% to 90% detected once. Worth noting for this clone: As yet, its antigen is unknown.

J is TRBJ2-3 and V is TRBV18; a weak D match, TRBD1 (6 bases). The TCR originated in a woman between 18 and 30 years old in good health and CMV-seronegative. Sequencing used PBMCs. The CDR3 loop reads CASPTNREGTDTQYF. The DNA of the CDR3 is TGTGCCAGCCCAACGAACAGGGAAGGCACAGATACGCAGTATTTT.